This entry lists 20 T cell receptor beta chains sequenced from one sample in a study of OX40 agonist ivuxolimab in advanced cancers. Repertoires were generated with immunoSEQ multiplex PCR, while TCRdb's copy carries only in-frame clones and drops some. The repertoire holds some 66,000 clones, with around 88% as singletons. Sequencing used CD4+ or CD8+ T cells sorted from blood, obtained in a trial of the OX40 agonist ivuxolimab. The receptors derive from an adult with an advanced solid tumor such as melanoma, head and neck, liver or kidney cancer.

V is TRBV18 and J is TRBJ2-5, with D unresolved. The tail of the sequence fits TRBJ2-7 better, so the J call may be wrong. Germline V gene data show CDR1 as KGHSH and CDR2 as LQKENI. The CDR3 consists of 13 residues. DNA for the CDR3: TGTGCCAGCTCACCAGGTTCCTGGGACGAGCAGTACTTC. Its protein product is CASSPGSWDEQYF.

The chain uses TRBV9 and TRBJ2-1; D call uncertain. The length of the CDR3 is 14 residues. Between the trimmed V and J ends, which lost 0 bases and 3 bases, there was a span of 7 bases. Germline V gene data show CDR1 as SGDLS and CDR2 as YYNGEE. The CDR3 sequence: CASSVGSLYNEQFF. CDR3 bases: TGTGCCAGCAGCGTAGGCAGCCTCTACAATGAGCAGTTCTTC.

V gene TRBV6-5 combines with J gene TRBJ1-2; no reliable D call. The CDR3 is made up of 14 amino acids. Trimming shortened V by 5 bases and J by 0 bases, and 10 bases separated the two germline ends. Germline CDR1 and CDR2: MNHEY and SVGAGI. DNA for the CDR3: TGTGCCAGCAGTGCCCCGGGCACTAACTATGGCTACACCTTC. Translating gives CASSAPGTNYGYTF.

The rearrangement links TRBV27 to TRBJ2-5, with 9 bases fitting TRBD1. The CDR3 is 17 residues long. V lost 1 base to trimming and J lost 6 bases; unmatched junction nucleotides: 12. Germline CDR1 and CDR2: MNHEY and SMNVEV (reference sequence). CDR3 loop: CASSLYPPGTGKQTQYF. DNA of the CDR3: TGTGCCAGCAGTTTATACCCCCCCGGGACAGGGAAGCAGACCCAGTACTTC.

The chain links TRBV10-3 to TRBJ1-2; 9 bases match TRBD1. CDR3 length: 13 amino acids. Germline V gene lookup returns CDR1 ENHRY and CDR2 SYGVKD. V lost 6 bases to trimming and J lost 6 bases; unmatched junction nucleotides: 5. CDR3 DNA sequence: TGTGCCATCAGCCGGGACAGGGTGGATGGCTACACCTTC. The encoded protein is CAISRDRVDGYTF.

The chain combines TRBV6-1 with TRBJ1-2; D ambiguous. The CDR3 is made up of 14 amino acids. V was pared by 2 bases and J by 6 bases, with 13 bases between. Germline CDR1 reads MNHNS; CDR2 reads SASEGT. CDR3 bases: TGTGCCAGCAGTGAATCCCCCGGGTTCAATGGCTACACCTTC. Translated, it gives CASSESPGFNGYTF.

This sequence joins TRBV5-4 and TRBJ2-1; possible D gene TRBD1, 7 bases. This CDR3 region has 13 residues. Germline CDR1 reads SGHNT; CDR2 reads YYREEE (reference sequence). The V end lost 0 bases, the J end lost 9 bases, and 10 bases lay between the germline ends. The CDR3 here is CASSLAQGGEQFF. CDR3 in DNA: TGTGCCAGCAGCTTGGCCCAGGGGGGTGAGCAGTTCTTC. Filled out from reference TRBV5-4 and TRBJ2-1, the complete variable domain reads ETGVTQSPTHLIKTRGQQVTLRCSSQSGHNTVSWYQQALGQGPQFIFQYYREEENGRGNFPPRFSGLQFPNYSSELNVNALELDDSALYLCASSLAQGGEQFFGPGTRLTVL.

The chain links TRBV4-1 to TRBJ1-2; 9 nucleotides agree with TRBD1. The length of the CDR3 is 17 residues. The ends lost 0 bases at V and 4 bases at J; junction bases unmatched: 9. Germline CDR1 is MGHRA and CDR2 is YSYEKL. In nucleotides, the CDR3 is TGCGCCAGCAGCCAAGAAAGCGGGACAGGGATGCCCTATGGCTACACCTTC. It codes for CASSQESGTGMPYGYTF.

This chain links TRBV18 with TRBJ1-4; D possibly corresponds to TRBD1 (5 bases). V gave up 0 bases and J gave up 5 bases, with 10 bases separating them. CDR3 length equals 15 residues. CDR1 is KGHSH, CDR2 LQKENI, per germline. CDR3 amino acids: CASSPPTVRNEKLFF. CDR3 bases: TGTGCCAGCTCACCACCGACAGTACGGAATGAAAAACTGTTTTTT.

This rearrangement joins TRBV2 to TRBJ1-4; D remains unclear. The CDR3 contains 15 residues. Per germline, CDR1 SNHLY and CDR2 FYNNEI. V was shortened by 4 bases and J by 0 bases, with 9 bases between the two germline ends. The CDR3 protein is CASSAFAATNEKLFF. The CDR3 DNA reads as TGTGCCAGCAGTGCTTTTGCAGCAACTAATGAAAAACTGTTTTTT.

This clone was picked up one time. This chain connects TRBV29-1 to TRBJ1-4, with D possibly matching TRBD1 (6 bases). The germline V and J ends were trimmed by 1 base and 7 bases, with 13 bases remaining between them. Per the germline V gene, CDR1 is SQVTM and CDR2 is ANQGSEA. The length of the CDR3 is 14 residues. CDR3 protein: CSVEGGGFGEKLFF. Here the CDR3 DNA reads TGCAGCGTTGAAGGGGGGGGCTTCGGTGAAAAACTGTTTTTT.

The rearrangement joins TRBV6-6 to TRBJ2-3; D remains ambiguous. This CDR3 is built from 13 residues. V gave up 0 bases and J gave up 3 bases, with 4 bases separating them. Germline lookup yields CDR1 MNHNY and CDR2 SVGAGI (reference sequence). The CDR3 reads CASSYSKTDTQYF. DNA for the CDR3: TGTGCCAGCAGTTACTCTAAGACAGATACGCAGTATTTT.

V gene TRBV7-6 combines with J gene TRBJ2-5, with D maybe TRBD1 (5 bases). Germline assignment: CDR1 SGHVS and CDR2 FNYEAQ. The CDR3 consists of 13 residues. Trimming removed 3 bases at V and 5 bases at J, with 10 bases between. The CDR3 nucleotides read TGTGCCAGCAGCTTTAGACAGCCCGAGACCCAGTACTTC. This sequence encodes CASSFRQPETQYF.

The V call is TRBV4-1, the J call TRBJ1-2, with D unclear. The germline V gene has CDR1 MGHRA and CDR2 YSYEKL. Between the trimmed V and J ends, which lost 3 bases and 3 bases, there was a span of 14 bases. This CDR3 comprises 15 residues. The CDR3 DNA follows: TGCGCCAGCAGCCACGATGACGAGACCCACTATGGCTACACCTTC. It encodes CASSHDDETHYGYTF.

This clone appeared a few times. The chain combines TRBV10-3 with TRBJ1-5; maybe TRBD1 (5 bases). This CDR3 is built from 13 residues. CDR1 and CDR2 from the germline V gene are ENHRY and SYGVKD. V was cut by 8 bases and J by 2 bases, with 10 bases left in between. CDR3 nucleotides: TGTGCCATCCGTGGGGGAGGCAATCAGCCCCAGCATTTT. Translating it yields CAIRGGGNQPQHF.

CDR3 coding DNA: TGTGCCACCCGGGAGGTGGGGGCAGGTCAGCCCCAGCATTTT. It yields the protein CATREVGAGQPQHF. The chain couples TRBV6-1 to TRBJ1-5, with a tentative D call TRBD1 (6 bases). Germline V gene data show CDR1 as MNHNS and CDR2 as SASEGT. The CDR3 has 14 residues. V shed 10 bases and J shed 6 bases, with 19 bases lying between them.

In its sample, this clone was seen a few times. The genes are TRBV10-3 and TRBJ1-1; D unresolved. This CDR3 comprises 14 residues. Germline CDR1 is ENHRY and CDR2 is SYGVKD. V gave up 2 bases and J gave up 1 base, with 8 bases separating them. The CDR3 loop reads CAISERPPNTEAFF. The CDR3 DNA sequence: TGTGCCATCAGTGAGAGGCCACCGAACACTGAAGCTTTCTTT.

CDR3 region: CASSVSPKETQYF. CDR3 nucleotides: TGTGCCAGCAGTGTATCCCCGAAAGAGACCCAGTACTTC. J is TRBJ2-5 and V is TRBV2; no definite D call. Germline V gene data show CDR1 as SNHLY and CDR2 as FYNNEI. V lost 4 bases to trimming and J lost 3 bases, with 9 bases between them. The CDR3 runs 13 residues.

V gene TRBV30 combines with J gene TRBJ1-2; D remains unclear. CDR1 and CDR2 from the germline V gene are GTSNPN and SVGIG (reference sequence). Deletions cut 0 bases from V and 11 bases from J, with 10 bases between. The CDR3 has 11 residues. The CDR3 sequence is CAWSVGEVYTF. Here the CDR3 DNA reads TGTGCCTGGAGTGTAGGCGAGGTTTACACCTTC.

The chain combines TRBV18 with TRBJ2-7, with D uncertain. Germline V CDR1 and CDR2: KGHSH, LQKENI. The CDR3 runs 13 residues. The V end lost 3 bases, the J end lost 2 bases, and 8 bases lay between the germline ends. The CDR3 sequence is CASSPAAPYEQYF. The CDR3, as DNA: TGTGCCAGCTCACCCGCGGCCCCCTACGAGCAGTACTTC.